Each of the 29 T cell receptor beta chains below was sequenced from the same sample in a study of cytomegalovirus exposure and HLA in healthy donors. The PCR used 60 Vbeta and 13 Jbeta primers. Method: immunoSEQ multiplex PCR; TCRdb's copy keeps in-frame clones and lacks some. The sample carries about 150,000 clones, around 72% recorded once. Sequencing was done on a sample of PBMCs. These receptors all stem from a man between 18 and 29 years old in good health and CMV-seropositive.

The chain joins TRBV7-2 to TRBJ2-1; unclear D gene. This CDR3 region has 14 residues. The germline CDR1 and CDR2 sequences are SGHTA and FQGNSA. V shed 5 bases and J shed 8 bases, with 16 bases lying between them. CDR3 DNA: TGTGCCAGCAGCCCCCTCCCGTTAGAGGATGAGCAGTTCTTC. It is translated as CASSPLPLEDEQFF.

This sequence joins TRBV27 and TRBJ2-1, with D maybe TRBD1 (5 bases). This CDR3 region has 12 residues. From germline, CDR1 is MNHEY and CDR2 SMNVEV (reference sequence). V was trimmed by 5 bases and J by 6 bases, leaving 8 bases between them. The CDR3: CASSPQGNEQFF. The CDR3 DNA reads TGTGCCAGCAGTCCCCAGGGCAATGAGCAGTTCTTC.

The CDR3 loop reads CSVGGTSGSYEQYF. The DNA for the CDR3 is TGCAGCGTTGGCGGGACTAGCGGGAGTTACGAGCAGTACTTC. V and J are TRBV29-1 and TRBJ2-5; TRBD2 aligns across 14 bases. The last part of the DNA fits TRBJ2-7 better; the J call may be wrong. Germline V gene data show CDR1 as SQVTM and CDR2 as ANQGSEA. CDR3 length equals 14 residues.

The V gene is TRBV7-9, the J gene TRBJ1-1; D call uncertain. CDR1 SEHNR and CDR2 FQNEAQ come from the germline V gene (reference sequence). The CDR3 runs to 17 residues. The V end lost 1 base, the J end lost 0 bases, and 15 bases lay between the germline ends. The CDR3 coding sequence is TGTGCCAGCAGCTTAGTAGTTTTCGAACAGATGAACACTGAAGCTTTCTTT. Residues: CASSLVVFEQMNTEAFF.

The rearrangement joins TRBV20-1 to TRBJ2-7; D gene uncertain. This CDR3 is 10 amino acids long. The V gene lost 5 bases and the J gene lost 6 bases, with 8 bases spanning the gap. The germline V gene has CDR1 DFQATT and CDR2 SNEGSKA (reference sequence). The CDR3 DNA is TGCAGTGCTGAGAGGAGCGAGCAGTACTTC. Its translation: CSAERSEQYF.

The chain is built from TRBV29-1 and TRBJ2-7; TRBD2 agrees at 7 bases. The CDR3 is 13 residues long. CDR1 and CDR2 (germline): SQVTM, ANQGSEA. V was pared by 3 bases and J by 2 bases, with 4 bases of the junction left unmatched. Written as DNA, the CDR3 is TGCAGCGTTGAGGGGGGGGAAACCTACGAGCAGTACTTC. Translation: CSVEGGETYEQYF.

The genes are TRBV5-6 and TRBJ2-6; D is perhaps TRBD1 (6 bases). Trimming took off 2 bases at V and 0 bases at J, with 15 bases between the two ends. Germline V gene sequence: CDR1 SGHDT, CDR2 YYEEEE. The CDR3 extends over 18 amino acids. CDR3 sequence: CASSLSQGSDSGANVLTF. The CDR3 DNA reads as TGTGCCAGCAGCTTATCACAGGGTTCGGACTCTGGGGCCAACGTCCTGACTTTC.

This chain connects TRBV7-6 to TRBJ1-5; 8 bases align to TRBD1. The CDR3 is made up of 14 amino acids. Germline V gene sequence: CDR1 SGHVS, CDR2 FNYEAQ. J lost 7 bases, V lost 4 bases, and 6 bases had no gene match. The CDR3 here is CASSSGTGKQPQHF. CDR3 DNA: TGTGCCAGCAGCTCTGGGACAGGAAAACAGCCCCAGCATTTT. The full variable domain, in which reference TRBV7-6 and TRBJ1-5 provide the parts outside the CDR3, is GAGVSQSPRYKVTKRGQDVALRCDPISGHVSLYWYRQALGQGPEFLTYFNYEAQQDKSGLPNDRFSAERPEGSISTLTIQRTEQRDSAMYRCASSSGTGKQPQHFGDGTRLSIL.

This clone appeared once. The chain uses TRBV28 and TRBJ1-5, with TRBD1 matching over 8 bases. J was trimmed by 3 bases and V by 4 bases; bases with no gene match: 11. There are 17 residues in the CDR3. Germline loops: CDR1 MDHEN, CDR2 SYDVKM. The CDR3 region has the DNA TGTGCCAGCAGTTCCGATCAGACAGGGGTATACAATCAGCCCCAGCATTTT. Protein: CASSSDQTGVYNQPQHF.

This chain links TRBV2 with TRBJ2-1; TRBD2 aligns across 7 bases. V trimming: 6 bases; J trimming: 10 bases; junction bases outside the gene matches: 15. From germline, CDR1 is SNHLY and CDR2 FYNNEI. This CDR3 contains 15 residues. CDR3 DNA sequence: TGTGCCAGCAGGGGATGGGCGGGAGAGGTTAGGGAGCAGTTCTTC. Translation: CASRGWAGEVREQFF.

This clone appeared a few times. V usage is TRBV4-3 and J usage is TRBJ1-1; D call uncertain. The CDR3 consists of 15 residues. The V and J ends lost 0 bases and 5 bases respectively, with 13 bases between them. Germline CDR1 and CDR2: LGHNA and YSLEER. This CDR3 reads CASSQDSQRGTEAFF. The CDR3 bases are TGCGCCAGCAGCCAAGATTCACAAAGAGGGACTGAAGCTTTCTTT.

This clone was observed a handful of times. The genes are TRBV21-1 and TRBJ2-4; the D call TRBD1 from the table was never checked on the DNA. TRBV21-1 is a pseudogene locus. The CDR3 consists of 16 residues. Here the CDR3 reads CASSRLQGFSKNIQYF. The CDR3 region has the DNA TGTGCCAGCAGCAGACTACAGGGGTTTAGCAAAAACATTCAGTACTTC.

The chain uses TRBV5-5 and TRBJ2-7, with D possibly TRBD2 on 5 matching bases. V lost 0 bases to trimming and J lost 3 bases, with 7 bases between them. CDR1 is SGHKS and CDR2 is YYEKEE in the germline V gene (reference sequence). CDR3 length: 13 amino acids. CDR3 bases: TGTGCCAGCAGCTTGGCCGAGGGCTACGAGCAGTACTTC. Its translation is CASSLAEGYEQYF. Using reference TRBV5-5 and TRBJ2-7 for the parts outside the CDR3, the full variable domain is DAGVTQSPTHLIKTRGQQVTLRCSPISGHKSVSWYQQVLGQGPQFIFQYYEKEERGRGNFPDRFSARQFPNYSSELNVNALLLGDSALYLCASSLAEGYEQYFGPGTRLTVT.

The chain has TRBV6-1 and TRBJ2-7; D gene unclear. Trimming stripped 1 base from V and 0 bases from J, with 10 bases between. CDR1 MNHNS and CDR2 SASEGT come from the germline V gene. CDR3 length: 15 amino acids. CDR3 amino acids: CASSEGEPSSYEQYF. The CDR3 bases are TGTGCCAGCAGTGAAGGAGAACCTAGCTCCTACGAGCAGTACTTC.

V usage is TRBV2 and J usage is TRBJ1-2; TRBD1 agrees at 7 bases. Germline trimming cut 5 bases from V and 4 bases from J; bases unmatched to any gene: 4. CDR3 length: 13 amino acids. Germline V gives CDR1 SNHLY, CDR2 FYNNEI. The CDR3 loop is CASSNDRAYGYTF. In nucleotides, the CDR3 is TGTGCCAGCAGTAACGACAGGGCCTATGGCTACACCTTC.

CDR3 DNA sequence: TGTGCCATCAGTGATGGGGGGAACGAAAAACTGTTTTTT. Translated: CAISDGGNEKLFF. This chain uses TRBV10-3 with TRBJ1-4; D might be TRBD1 (5 bases). The CDR3 contains 13 residues. Germline loops: CDR1 ENHRY, CDR2 SYGVKD. V lost 3 bases to trimming and J lost 8 bases, with 10 bases between them.

The chain recombines TRBV5-4 with TRBJ2-2; D not resolved. The CDR3 contains 14 residues. V was trimmed by 2 bases and J by 4 bases, leaving 9 bases between them. Germline loops: CDR1 SGHNT, CDR2 YYREEE (reference sequence). CDR3 nucleotides: TGTGCCAGCAGCTTCTCAGGATCCACCGGGGAGCTGTTTTTT. It codes for CASSFSGSTGELFF.

The chain employs TRBV6-4 and TRBJ2-2; D is possibly TRBD2 (6 bases). This CDR3 contains 16 residues. Between the trimmed V and J ends, which lost 0 bases and 1 base, there was a span of 9 bases. Germline assignment: CDR1 MRHNA and CDR2 SNTAGT. The CDR3: CASSDSGSGNTGELFF. The CDR3, as DNA: TGTGCCAGCAGTGACTCTGGTAGCGGGAACACCGGGGAGCTGTTTTTT.

CDR3 coding DNA: TGTGCCAGCAGTCTTACGGGGTCAGGGAACACTGAAGCTTTCTTT. It translates to CASSLTGSGNTEAFF. The rearrangement uses TRBV6-5 and TRBJ1-1; D unresolved. V was shortened by 5 bases and J by 1 base, with 14 bases between the two germline ends. Germline V gene sequence: CDR1 MNHEY, CDR2 SVGAGI. The CDR3 spans 15 residues.

The chain is built from TRBV29-1 and TRBJ2-3; possibly TRBD1 for D (5 bases). The CDR3 extends over 11 amino acids. CDR1 SQVTM and CDR2 ANQGSEA come from the germline V gene. CDR3 in amino acids: CTAILRGPQYF. CDR3 coding DNA: TGCACCGCGATTTTAAGGGGCCCGCAGTATTTT.

This clone was picked up one time. The chain joins TRBV4-2 to TRBJ2-7; 8 nucleotides align to TRBD1. The CDR3 is 13 amino acids. In germline, CDR1 is LGHNA, CDR2 YNFKEQ. Trimming removed 3 bases from V and 5 bases from J; junction bases left unmatched: 3. In nucleotides, the CDR3 is TGTGCCAGCAGCCACCAGGACAGGGACGAGCAGTACTTC. Its translation is CASSHQDRDEQYF.

The rearrangement uses TRBV27 and TRBJ1-2, with D possibly being TRBD1 (5 bases). The CDR3 contains 14 residues. Trimming cost V 6 bases and J 7 bases, with 18 bases left between them. Germline values: CDR1 MNHEY, CDR2 SMNVEV (reference sequence). Here the CDR3 reads CASRPSGAGTGYTF. Written as DNA, the CDR3 is TGTGCCAGCAGACCCAGTGGGGCCGGTACTGGCTACACCTTC.

The chain has TRBV7-2 and TRBJ2-7; 7 positions agree with TRBD1. Germline values: CDR1 SGHTA, CDR2 FQGNSA. The CDR3 is 13 amino acids. After removal of 5 bases from V and 3 bases from J, the junction contained 4 bases not matched to a gene. The chain's CDR3 is CASSTTGSYEQYF. The CDR3 DNA follows: TGTGCCAGCAGCACGACAGGGAGCTACGAGCAGTACTTC.

The table lists this clone with a few counts. This chain connects TRBV11-2 to TRBJ1-2; no reliable D call. Trimming took off 5 bases at V and 0 bases at J, with 10 bases between the two ends. Germline V gene lookup returns CDR1 SGHAT and CDR2 FQNNGV. The CDR3 length is 14 residues. CDR3 region: CASSRDSANYGYTF. The CDR3 nucleotides read TGTGCCAGCAGCAGAGACTCCGCTAACTATGGCTACACCTTC.

The chain's CDR3 is CASSFGLLTEAFF. CDR3 DNA: TGTGCCAGCAGCTTTGGCCTTCTTACTGAAGCTTTCTTT. This chain links TRBV5-8 with TRBJ1-1; D gene unclear. V lost 2 bases to trimming and J lost 5 bases, with 10 bases between them. This CDR3 has 13 residues. CDR1 is SGHTS, CDR2 YDEGEE, per germline.

This chain links TRBV4-2 with TRBJ2-1, with 10 positions matching TRBD2. V was pared by 0 bases and J by 5 bases, with 13 bases of the junction left unmatched. This CDR3 region has 19 residues. Germline V gives CDR1 LGHNA, CDR2 YNFKEQ. The CDR3, as DNA: TGTGCCAGCAGCCAAGAAAGAAGCGGGGGGGGAGAACGCGACAATGAGCAGTTCTTC. Amino acids: CASSQERSGGGERDNEQFF.

Comments on this clone: This specimen includes other DNA sequences encoding the same CDR3. J is TRBJ2-1 and V is TRBV9; no reliable D call. The ends were cut back, 0 bases at V and 0 bases at J, with 4 bases in the middle. The CDR3 runs 14 residues. Germline loops: CDR1 SGDLS, CDR2 YYNGEE. CDR3 sequence: CASSVAGSYNEQFF. CDR3 sequence (DNA): TGTGCCAGCAGCGTAGCGGGCTCCTACAATGAGCAGTTCTTC.

The gene calls are TRBV5-8 and TRBJ1-2, with 7 nucleotides matching TRBD1. V lost 2 bases, J lost 0 bases, and 4 bases stayed unmatched. CDR3 length: 15 residues. Per the germline V gene, CDR1 is SGHTS and CDR2 is YDEGEE. CDR3 protein: CASSLDRATNYGYTF. The DNA of the CDR3 is TGTGCCAGCAGCTTAGACAGGGCAACTAACTATGGCTACACCTTC.

The V call is TRBV5-8, the J call TRBJ1-6; 8 bases fit TRBD1. V trimming: 0 bases; J trimming: 4 bases; junction bases outside the gene matches: 0. Germline loops: CDR1 SGHTS, CDR2 YDEGEE. CDR3 size: 15 residues. The DNA for the CDR3 is TGTGCCAGCAGCTTGGGACAGGGGTATAATTCACCCCTCCACTTT. It specifies CASSLGQGYNSPLHF.